Listed below are T cell receptor beta chains from one sample, sequenced in a study of T cells in Graves' hyperthyroidism and ophthalmopathy. TCRdb re-called the multiplex PCR reads with MiXCR, one entry per CDR3 protein. The repertoire has hundreds of thousands of distinct CDR3 sequences, 30% to 40% of them found once; the top ten carry 30% to 40%. Sequenced input: blood. These receptor sequences come from a woman between 35 and 50 years old with Graves' hyperthyroidism. Each CDR3 is given with its conserved first and last residue.

j_call: TRBJ2-5
v_call: TRBV7-9
cdr3_aa: CASSATLVKETQYF

j_call: TRBJ2-2
v_call: TRBV10-3
cdr3_aa: CAISLVNTGELFF

j_call: TRBJ1-4
v_call: TRBV12-3/TRBV12-4
cdr3_aa: CASSRPGGLNEKLFF

j_call: TRBJ2-5
v_call: TRBV29-1
cdr3_aa: CSVNGDRGVDETQYF

j_call: TRBJ1-1
v_call: TRBV10-2
cdr3_aa: CASSPMGQGIGEAFF

j_call: TRBJ1-2
v_call: TRBV6-5
cdr3_aa: CASSEVLARRGNGYTF

j_call: TRBJ1-2
v_call: TRBV6-1
cdr3_aa: CASKEGLYYGYTF

j_call: TRBJ1-2
v_call: TRBV20-1
cdr3_aa: CSARANTGLSTGGYTF

j_call: TRBJ1-4
v_call: TRBV10-3
cdr3_aa: CAISEARLIREKLFF

j_call: TRBJ1-1
v_call: TRBV7-2
cdr3_aa: CASSAGRLTKAFF

j_call: TRBJ2-7
v_call: TRBV19
cdr3_aa: CASTGPRSYEQYF

j_call: TRBJ1-1
v_call: TRBV25-1
cdr3_aa: CASSLFHRGRNTEAFF

j_call: TRBJ1-2
v_call: TRBV19
cdr3_aa: CASSTRGGNYGYTF

j_call: TRBJ2-7
v_call: TRBV2
cdr3_aa: CASSEGLGVPYEQYF

j_call: TRBJ1-1
v_call: TRBV7-2
cdr3_aa: CASSVNGGVETEAFF

j_call: TRBJ1-5
v_call: TRBV12-3/TRBV12-4
cdr3_aa: CASTSGGQPQHF

j_call: TRBJ1-1
v_call: TRBV7-8
cdr3_aa: CASRAILNTEAFF

j_call: TRBJ1-2
v_call: TRBV10-3
cdr3_aa: CATKATGVYGYTF